The source of this T cell receptor (beta chain) is a study of cytomegalovirus exposure and HLA in healthy donors. Turning to this clone: Its antigen is as yet unknown.

Broader study findings: TCR beta chains numbering more than 150 were designated cytomegalovirus-associated. The CMV antigen specificity of three CMV-associated chains was confirmed through in vitro analysis. Among CMV-associated TCR beta chains, most appeared HLA-restricted in a later analysis. Fewer N-insertions than the roughly 670-donor mean were reportedly shown by an Asian-associated ancestry cluster in a later analysis.

Germline V gene data show CDR1 as MNHNS and CDR2 as SASEGT. V was pared by 8 bases and J by 2 bases, with 10 bases between. CDR3 length equals 13 residues. PCR was performed using 60 Vbeta and 13 Jbeta primers. TCRdb keeps only in-frame clones here, not all; method: immunoSEQ multiplex PCR. The table records 200,000 or so clones, around 81% of them present only once. The source of this sequence is a woman aged 18-29 years in good health and CMV-seropositive. Material: PBMCs. The chain joins TRBV6-1 to TRBJ1-3; possible D gene TRBD1, 5 bases. The DNA of the CDR3 is TGTGCCAGCGCAGCGGGGGCTGGAAACACCATATATTTT. Amino acids: CASAAGAGNTIYF.